These 2 T cell receptor beta chains came from one sample sequenced in a study of T cell responses to AZD1222 COVID-19 vaccine listed by TCRdb under 2021. The label giving this sample's time point can be read as: about 28 days (+/-7) after the second vaccine dose. Library preparation used the immunoSEQ multiplex PCR assay. The table was pulled from immuneACCESS by TCRdb, which kept in-frame rearrangements only. Such tables lose some clones; where checked, under half of the loss comes from unresolved V genes, and the rest has no known cause. For this sample the table gives about 82,000 clones, of which over 75% were detected only once. The ten largest clones represent 15% to 20% of the sample. This material consisted of peripheral blood, taken 28 days after the second AZD1222 dose. The receptors come from an adult who received the AZD1222 COVID-19 vaccine.

V gene TRBV7-2 combines with J gene TRBJ1-5; D unresolved. The V and J ends lost 1 base and 9 bases respectively, with 10 bases between them. This CDR3 comprises 13 residues. Germline-derived CDR1 and CDR2 are SGHTA and FQGNSA. The CDR3 here is CASSLGPSWPQHF. The CDR3 DNA sequence: TGTGCCAGCAGCTTAGGCCCCTCGTGGCCCCAGCATTTT.

This chain joins TRBV30 and TRBJ1-5, with TRBD1 matching over 8 bases. The J segment lost 6 bases and the V segment lost 2 bases, leaving 3 bases of the junction unmatched. Looked up from germline, CDR1 is GTSNPN and CDR2 is SVGIG (reference sequence). CDR3 length: 13 amino acids. CDR3 amino acids: CAWSTQGAQPQHF. The CDR3 DNA is TGTGCCTGGAGTACCCAGGGGGCTCAGCCCCAGCATTTT. The whole variable domain, remainder taken from reference TRBV30 and TRBJ1-5, is SQTIHQWPATLVQPVGSPLSLECTVEGTSNPNLYWYRQAAGRGLQLLFYSVGIGQISSEVPQNLSASRPQDRQFILSSKKLLLSDSGFYLCAWSTQGAQPQHFGDGTRLSIL.